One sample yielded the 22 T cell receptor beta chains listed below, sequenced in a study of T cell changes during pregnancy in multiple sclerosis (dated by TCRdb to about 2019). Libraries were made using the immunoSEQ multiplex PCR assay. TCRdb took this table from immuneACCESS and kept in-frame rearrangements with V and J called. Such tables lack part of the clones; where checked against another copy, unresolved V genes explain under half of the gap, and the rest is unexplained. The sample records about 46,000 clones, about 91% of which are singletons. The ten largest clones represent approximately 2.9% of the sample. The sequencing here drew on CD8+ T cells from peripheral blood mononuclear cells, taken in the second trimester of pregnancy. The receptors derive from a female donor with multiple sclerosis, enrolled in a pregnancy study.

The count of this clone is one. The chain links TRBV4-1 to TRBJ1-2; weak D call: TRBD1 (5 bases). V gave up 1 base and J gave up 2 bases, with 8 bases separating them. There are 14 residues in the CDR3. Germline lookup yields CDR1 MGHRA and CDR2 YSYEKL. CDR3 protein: CASSQAGGNYGYTF. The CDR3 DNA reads TGCGCCAGCAGCCAAGCCGGGGGGAACTATGGCTACACCTTC.

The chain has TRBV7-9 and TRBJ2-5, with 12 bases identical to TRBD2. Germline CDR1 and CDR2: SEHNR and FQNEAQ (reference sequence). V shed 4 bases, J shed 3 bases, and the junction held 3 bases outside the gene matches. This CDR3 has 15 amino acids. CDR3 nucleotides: TGTGCCAGCAGCTCAGGACTAGCGGGAAAAGAGACCCAGTACTTC. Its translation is CASSSGLAGKETQYF.

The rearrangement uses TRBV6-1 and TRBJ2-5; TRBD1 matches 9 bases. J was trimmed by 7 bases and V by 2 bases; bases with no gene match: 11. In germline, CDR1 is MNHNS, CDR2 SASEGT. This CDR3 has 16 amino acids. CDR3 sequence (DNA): TGTGCCAGCAGTGAACGAGCCGGGACAGGGTTTGCGACCCAGTACTTC. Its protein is CASSERAGTGFATQYF.

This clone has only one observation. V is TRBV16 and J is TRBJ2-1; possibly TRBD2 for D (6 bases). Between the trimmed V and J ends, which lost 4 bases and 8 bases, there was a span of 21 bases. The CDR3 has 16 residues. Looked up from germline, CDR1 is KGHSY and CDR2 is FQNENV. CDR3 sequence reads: CASSRFSEQGGDEQFF. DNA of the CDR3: TGTGCCAGCAGCCGGTTCTCGGAGCAGGGAGGCGATGAGCAGTTCTTC.

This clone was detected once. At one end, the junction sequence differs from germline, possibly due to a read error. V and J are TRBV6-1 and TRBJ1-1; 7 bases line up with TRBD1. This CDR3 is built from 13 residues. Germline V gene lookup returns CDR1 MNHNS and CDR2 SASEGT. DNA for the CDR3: TGTGCCAGCAGGGAAGGGGGCCTCACTGAAGCTTTCTTT. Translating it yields CASREGGLTEAFF.

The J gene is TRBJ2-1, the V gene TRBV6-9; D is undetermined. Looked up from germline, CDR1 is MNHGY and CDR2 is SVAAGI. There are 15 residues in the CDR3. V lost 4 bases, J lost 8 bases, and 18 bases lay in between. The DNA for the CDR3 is TGTGCCAGCAGTTCCCCCTGTGGAAGGAGTGATGAGCAGTTCTTC. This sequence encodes CASSSPCGRSDEQFF.

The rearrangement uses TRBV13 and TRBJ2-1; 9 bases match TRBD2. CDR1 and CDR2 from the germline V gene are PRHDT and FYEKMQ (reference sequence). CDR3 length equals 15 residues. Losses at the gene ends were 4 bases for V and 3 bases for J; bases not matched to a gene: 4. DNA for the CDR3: TGTGCCAGCAGCTCGCCGACTAGCGGCTACAATGAGCAGTTCTTC. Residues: CASSSPTSGYNEQFF.

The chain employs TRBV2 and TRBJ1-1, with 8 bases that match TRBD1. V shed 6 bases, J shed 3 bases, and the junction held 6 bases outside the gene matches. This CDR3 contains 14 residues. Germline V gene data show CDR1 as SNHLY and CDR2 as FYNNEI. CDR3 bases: TGTGCCAGCAGGCGGACAGGGCGGGACACTGAAGCTTTCTTT. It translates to CASRRTGRDTEAFF.

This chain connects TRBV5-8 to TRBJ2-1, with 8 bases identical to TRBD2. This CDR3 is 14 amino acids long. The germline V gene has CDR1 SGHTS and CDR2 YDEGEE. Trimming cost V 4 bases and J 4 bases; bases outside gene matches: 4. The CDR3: CASSPGGGYNEQFF. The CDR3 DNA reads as TGTGCCAGCAGCCCGGGGGGGGGTTACAATGAGCAGTTCTTC.

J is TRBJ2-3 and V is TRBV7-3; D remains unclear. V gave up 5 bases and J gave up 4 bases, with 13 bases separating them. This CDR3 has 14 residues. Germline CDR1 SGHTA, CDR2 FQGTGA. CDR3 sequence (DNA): TGTGCCAGCAGCCTTTCGGGTTCGTCAGATACGCAGTATTTT. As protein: CASSLSGSSDTQYF.

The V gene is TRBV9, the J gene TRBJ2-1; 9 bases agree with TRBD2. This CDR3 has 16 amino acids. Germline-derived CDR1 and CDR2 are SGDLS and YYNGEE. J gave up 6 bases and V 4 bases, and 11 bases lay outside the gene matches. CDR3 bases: TGTGCCAGCAGCCCGTGGACTAGCGCATTTTCCAATGAGCAGTTCTTC. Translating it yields CASSPWTSAFSNEQFF.

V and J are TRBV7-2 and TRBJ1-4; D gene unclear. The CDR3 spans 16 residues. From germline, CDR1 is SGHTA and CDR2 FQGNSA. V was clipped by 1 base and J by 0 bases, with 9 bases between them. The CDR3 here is CASSLGAGPTNEKLFF. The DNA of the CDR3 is TGTGCCAGCAGCTTAGGGGCGGGCCCAACTAATGAAAAACTGTTTTTT.

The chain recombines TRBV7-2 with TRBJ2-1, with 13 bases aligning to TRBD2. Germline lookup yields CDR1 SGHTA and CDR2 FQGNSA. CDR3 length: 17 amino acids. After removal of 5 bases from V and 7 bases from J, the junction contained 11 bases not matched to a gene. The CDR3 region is CASSVTGTSGTRNEQFF. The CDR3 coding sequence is TGTGCCAGCAGCGTAACCGGGACTAGCGGGACTCGGAATGAGCAGTTCTTC.

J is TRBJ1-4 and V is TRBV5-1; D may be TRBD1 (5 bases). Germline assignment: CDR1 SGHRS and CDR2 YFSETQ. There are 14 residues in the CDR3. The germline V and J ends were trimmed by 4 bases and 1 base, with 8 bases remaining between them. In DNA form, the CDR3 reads TGCGCCAGCAGCAAAGGACAAACTAATGAAAAACTGTTTTTT. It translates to CASSKGQTNEKLFF.

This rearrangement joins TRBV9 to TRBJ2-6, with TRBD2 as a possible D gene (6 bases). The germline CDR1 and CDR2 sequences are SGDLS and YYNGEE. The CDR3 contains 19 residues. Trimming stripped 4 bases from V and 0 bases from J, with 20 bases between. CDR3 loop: CASSQRRDSLSSGANVLTF. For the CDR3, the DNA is TGTGCCAGCAGCCAACGCCGGGACTCCTTGAGCTCTGGGGCCAACGTCCTGACTTTC.

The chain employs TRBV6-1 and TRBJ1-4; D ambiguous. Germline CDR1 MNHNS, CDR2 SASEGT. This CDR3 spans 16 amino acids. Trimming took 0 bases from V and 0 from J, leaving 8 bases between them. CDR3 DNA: TGTGCCAGCAGTGAAGCGGAGTTTCCAACTAATGAAAAACTGTTTTTT. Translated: CASSEAEFPTNEKLFF.

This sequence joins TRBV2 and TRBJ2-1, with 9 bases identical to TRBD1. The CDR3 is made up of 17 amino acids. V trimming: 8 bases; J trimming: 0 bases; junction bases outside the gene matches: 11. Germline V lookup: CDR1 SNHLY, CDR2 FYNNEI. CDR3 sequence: CASSGDRVLSSYNEQFF. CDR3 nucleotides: TGTGCCAGCTCGGGGGACAGGGTCCTGAGCTCCTACAATGAGCAGTTCTTC.

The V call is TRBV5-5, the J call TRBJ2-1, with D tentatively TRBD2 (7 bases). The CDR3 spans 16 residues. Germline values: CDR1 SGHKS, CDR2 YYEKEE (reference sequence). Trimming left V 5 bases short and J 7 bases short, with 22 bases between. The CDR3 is CASRIPRRGPWNEQFF. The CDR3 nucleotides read TGTGCCAGCAGGATACCGAGGCGGGGGCCATGGAATGAGCAGTTCTTC.

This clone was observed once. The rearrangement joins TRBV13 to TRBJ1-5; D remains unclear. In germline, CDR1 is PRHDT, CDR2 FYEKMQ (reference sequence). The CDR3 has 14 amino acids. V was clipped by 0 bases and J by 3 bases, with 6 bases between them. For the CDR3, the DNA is TGTGCCAGCAGCTTAGGCAGGCCCAATCAGCCCCAGCATTTT. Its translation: CASSLGRPNQPQHF. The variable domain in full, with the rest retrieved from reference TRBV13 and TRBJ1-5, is AAGVIQSPRHLIKEKRETATLKCYPIPRHDTVYWYQQGPGQDPQFLISFYEKMQSDKGSIPDRFSAQQFSDYHSELNMSSLELGDSALYFCASSLGRPNQPQHFGDGTRLSIL.

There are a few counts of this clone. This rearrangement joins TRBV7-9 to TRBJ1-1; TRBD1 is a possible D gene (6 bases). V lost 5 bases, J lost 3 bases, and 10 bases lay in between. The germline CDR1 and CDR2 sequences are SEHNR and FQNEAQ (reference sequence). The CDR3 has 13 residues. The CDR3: CASSLGQYTEAFF. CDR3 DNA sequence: TGTGCCAGCAGCCTGGGACAATACACTGAAGCTTTCTTT.

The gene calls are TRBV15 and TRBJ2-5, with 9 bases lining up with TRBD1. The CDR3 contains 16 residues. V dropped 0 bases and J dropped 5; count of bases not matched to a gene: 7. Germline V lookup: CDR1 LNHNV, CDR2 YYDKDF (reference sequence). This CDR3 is CATSRDTGTGWETQYF. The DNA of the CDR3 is TGTGCCACCAGCAGAGATACCGGGACAGGGTGGGAGACCCAGTACTTC.

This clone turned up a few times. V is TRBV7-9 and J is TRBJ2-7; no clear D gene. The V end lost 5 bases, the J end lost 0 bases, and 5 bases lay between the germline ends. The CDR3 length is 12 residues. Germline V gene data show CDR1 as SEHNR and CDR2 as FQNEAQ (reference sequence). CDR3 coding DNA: TGTGCCAGCAGCCCCAACTCCTACGAGCAGTACTTC. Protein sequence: CASSPNSYEQYF.